The present T cell receptor beta chain was sequenced within a study of CXCR3-negative and CXCR3-positive naive CD8 T cells. In the study overall: Sequencing gave roughly 130 million TRB reads overall, about 1.5 +/- 0.3 million per library. Regarding the study as a whole: Cryopreservation partially lowered CXCR3 expression, so most assays used fresh PBMCs. Memory cells showed distinct TRBV-TRBJ patterns, while the two naive subsets matched. Against CXCR3-negative naive cells, CXCR3-positive naive cells showed more hydrophobic TRB CDR3s.

Points on this clonotype: Antigen unknown.

Via 5' RACE with UMI labels, TRB cDNA libraries were prepared. TCRdb reanalyzed the 5' RACE reads, giving one entry per CDR3 protein sequence and no DNA. The listing contains about 130,000 distinct CDR3 sequences. The CDR3 extends over 14 amino acids. The germline CDR1 and CDR2 sequences are LGHNA and YNFKEQ. This receptor was taken from a human donor in good health. Some clones in this sample may be carry-over from other donors' samples. This chain uses TRBV4-2 with TRBJ2-7. Sequencing used naive CXCR3- CD8+ T cells from blood. Subset meaning: CD45RO-CCR7+CD27+CD95- naive CD8+ T cells lacking CXCR3 (TNR3-). The CDR3 is CASSQVLEDYEQYF.